This T cell receptor (beta chain) was captured in a study of CD8 T cells in ankylosing spondylitis. The study's findings and limits: Earlier work had already found some motif variants in reactive arthritis synovial fluid and blood. It appeared that ankylosing spondylitis blood was characterized by a TCR beta motif of fewer than ten highly homologous variants. Reports say disease-linked clones showed up significantly more in matched ankylosing spondylitis synovial fluid. CD8+ disease-linked clones were present at relatively low frequencies in blood.

This clonotype was recorded many times. Its antigen is undetermined. With molecular barcodes, quantitative 5'-RACE was used to make the TCR beta libraries. TCRdb processed the 5' RACE reads anew with MiXCR; each CDR3 protein has one entry. In the table there are some 220,000 distinct CDR3 sequences, around 6.6% of which are singletons. The germline V gene has CDR1 LNHNV and CDR2 YYDKDF (reference sequence). V shed 5 bases and J shed 6 bases, with 20 bases lying between them. This CDR3 contains 15 residues. Sequencing was carried out using blood, either unsorted or a sorted T cell fraction (not recorded which). The origin of this receptor is a male donor with ankylosing spondylitis. The chain carries TRBV15 and TRBJ2-7; D may be TRBD2 (6 bases). CDR3 loop: CATSGSRDLLREQYF. CDR3 in DNA: TGTGCCACCAGCGGCTCCCGGGACTTGCTCCGCGAGCAGTACTTC.